The 9 T cell receptor beta chains reported below all come from one sample, sequenced in a study of cytomegalovirus exposure and HLA in healthy donors. Use of 60 Vbeta and 13 Jbeta primers characterized the PCR. Only in-frame clones appear in the TCRdb table, and some are missing; sequencing was by immunoSEQ multiplex PCR. The table includes more than 95,000 clones, roughly 79% detected once. The sequenced sample consisted of PBMCs. These receptors were taken from a man aged 40-49 years in good health and CMV-seronegative.

The chain has TRBV4-1 and TRBJ1-5; D may be TRBD1 (5 bases). Germline V gene lookup returns CDR1 MGHRA and CDR2 YSYEKL. V lost 0 bases and J lost 11, with 17 bases in between. The length of the CDR3 is 15 residues. The CDR3 here is CASSQEPGGSRAQHF. For the CDR3, the DNA is TGCGCCAGCAGCCAAGAGCCTGGGGGGAGTAGGGCCCAGCATTTT.

The rearrangement links TRBV7-9 to TRBJ2-7; TRBD2 matches 10 bases. The length of the CDR3 is 13 residues. The V gene end was trimmed by 8 bases and the J gene end by 7 bases; junction bases not matched to a gene: 8. The germline V gene encodes CDR1 SEHNR and CDR2 FQNEAQ (reference sequence). DNA for the CDR3: TGTGCCAGCCGAGAAGCGGGAGGGAAAGAGCAGTACTTC. Translation: CASREAGGKEQYF.

The chain recombines TRBV4-3 with TRBJ2-7; TRBD2 might be the D (5 bases). CDR1 LGHNA and CDR2 YSLEER come from the germline V gene. The CDR3 is made up of 15 amino acids. V shed 0 bases and J shed 1 base, with 10 bases lying between them. CDR3 amino acids: CASSQDPAASYEQYF. The CDR3 coding sequence is TGCGCCAGCAGCCAAGATCCAGCGGCGTCCTACGAGCAGTACTTC.

The chain is built from TRBV29-1 and TRBJ2-1; 9 bases are shared with TRBD2. The CDR3 extends over 16 amino acids. Trimming removed 2 bases from V and 6 bases from J; junction bases left unmatched: 11. CDR1 and CDR2 (germline): SQVTM, ANQGSEA. CDR3 DNA sequence: TGCAGCGTTGAAAGGGGGGGCGGGAGGGCCACCAATGAGCAGTTCTTC. Encoded protein: CSVERGGGRATNEQFF.

V usage is TRBV18 and J usage is TRBJ1-5; D may be TRBD1 (5 bases). V was clipped by 0 bases and J by 5 bases, with 8 bases between them. The CDR3 length is 14 residues. Germline values: CDR1 KGHSH, CDR2 LQKENI. The CDR3 coding sequence is TGTGCCAGCTCACCACCGGGAGGGGATCAGCCCCAGCATTTT. This encodes CASSPPGGDQPQHF.

The gene calls are TRBV29-1 and TRBJ1-2; 9 bases agree with TRBD1. This CDR3 is built from 13 residues. Per the germline V gene, CDR1 is SQVTM and CDR2 is ANQGSEA. V lost 3 bases to trimming and J lost 11 bases; unmatched junction nucleotides: 10. CDR3 bases: TGCAGCGTTGACGCGGGACAGGGCCGACAGTACACCTTC. This gives the protein CSVDAGQGRQYTF.

This chain uses TRBV18 with TRBJ1-1; the D is unclear. This CDR3 has 13 residues. Germline CDR1 and CDR2: KGHSH and LQKENI. Trimming took off 2 bases at V and 5 bases at J, with 9 bases between the two ends. The CDR3 region has the DNA TGTGCCAGCTCACCAACCACGGGAACTGAAGCTTTCTTT. Protein product: CASSPTTGTEAFF.

This chain links TRBV4-1 with TRBJ2-1; D is ambiguous. V lost 1 base and J lost 8, with 12 bases in between. The CDR3 extends over 14 amino acids. Germline V gives CDR1 MGHRA, CDR2 YSYEKL. CDR3 in DNA: TGCGCCAGCAGCCAAGGCAACCTCGGGTATGAGCAGTTCTTC. It codes for CASSQGNLGYEQFF.

The chain carries TRBV2 and TRBJ2-4; D not resolved. Trimming removed 6 bases from V and 0 bases from J, with 6 bases in between. Germline CDR1 is SNHLY and CDR2 is FYNNEI. The CDR3 sequence is 13 residues long. In DNA form, the CDR3 reads TGTGCCAGCAGCGCACTAGCCAAAAACATTCAGTACTTC. It is translated as CASSALAKNIQYF.